The source of this TCR beta chain is a study of T cells of healthy individuals. TCRdb reprocessed the 5' RACE reads with MiXCR, giving one entry per CDR3 protein. This sample has roughly 87,000 distinct CDR3 sequences, with approximately 15% found just once. This CDR3 is built from 16 residues. Germline V gene data show CDR1 as SGHDT and CDR2 as YYEEEE. Trimming at V came to 5 bases and at J to 7 bases, leaving 10 bases not matched to a gene. The chain combines TRBV5-6 with TRBJ2-5; the match to TRBD2 covers 14 bases. This clonotype was obtained from a human donor in good health. CDR3 DNA: TGTGCCAGCAGGGGACTAGCGGGGGCAACCAGCGGGACCCAGTACTTC. This sequence encodes CASRGLAGATSGTQYF.